The rows below give T cell receptor beta chains drawn from one sample of a study of blood T cell repertoires in COVID-19. The data were produced by immunoSEQ multiplex PCR, yet TCRdb's version contains in-frame clones alone and is incomplete. The sample yields roughly 300,000 clones, 87% seen once. Sequencing was carried out using peripheral blood. The source is a woman aged 50 to 60 who had recovered from COVID-19. Both conserved end residues are part of each CDR3.

v_gene	CDR3aa
TRBV7-6	CASSTRLSGGPGETQYF
TRBV28	CASSPRGGEGNEQFF
TRBV3-1/TRBV3-2	CASQGGEETQYF
TRBV27	CASSPGGGPIGTQYF
TRBV5-1	CASSSGLAGETQYF
TRBV27	CASSGQGGDYGYTF
TRBV7-2	CASSPGTGELFF
TRBV19	CASSIGLAGDNEQFF
TRBV4-3	CASSPTVGDTDTQYF
TRBV19	CASSIALATGELFF
TRBV28	CASSPPGLAGREQYF
TRBV28	CASSLPGLAVITGELFF
TRBV2	CASRQTEDLAKNIQYF
TRBV24-1	CATSGTSFETQYF
TRBV7-9	CASSLAARGGNQPQHF
TRBV9	CASSATGTPKNIQYF
TRBV20-1	CSASRGQGAYEQYF
TRBV4-1	CASSEGQGASQPQHF
TRBV9	CASSVFGVSGNTIYF
TRBV6-5	CASSYSIGEGTHEQYF
TRBV6-5	CASREGANNQPQHF
TRBV30	CAWSLGFSHQPQHF
TRBV10-2	CASSTGPGFIAKNIQYF
TRBV6-1	CASSEAGPGGYEQFF
TRBV4-2	CASSQGAGGPNNEQFF
TRBV28	CASSFIAGDYRETQYF
TRBV19	CASSLGTGRVGELFF
TRBV10-1	CASSTDRGHNEQFF
TRBV7-2	CASSLELGARGSYEQYF
TRBV2	CASRTDRGNRETQYF
TRBV5-4	CASSRPGTGVNEQFF
TRBV15	CATSRQTGLQETQYF
TRBV29-1	CSVETDPNTEAFF
TRBV28	CASSISGSYNEQFF
TRBV28	CASSQTSGTYYEQYF
TRBV28	CASRTNSNQPQHF
TRBV28	CASSPYRGGTEAFF